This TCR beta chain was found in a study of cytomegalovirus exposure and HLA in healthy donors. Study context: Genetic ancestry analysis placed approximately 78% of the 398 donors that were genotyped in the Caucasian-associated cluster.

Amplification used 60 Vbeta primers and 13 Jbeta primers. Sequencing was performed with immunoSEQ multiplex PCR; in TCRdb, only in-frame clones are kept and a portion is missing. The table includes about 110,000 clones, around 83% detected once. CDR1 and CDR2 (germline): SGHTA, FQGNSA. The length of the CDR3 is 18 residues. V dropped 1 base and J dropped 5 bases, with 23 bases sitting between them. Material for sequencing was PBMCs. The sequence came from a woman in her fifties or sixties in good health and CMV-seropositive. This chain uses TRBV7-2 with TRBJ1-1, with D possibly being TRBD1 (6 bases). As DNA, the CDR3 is TGTGCCAGCAGCTTAGATGGTATTCGGAACAGGGAGAGGACTGAAGCTTTCTTT. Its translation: CASSLDGIRNRERTEAFF.